This T cell receptor (beta chain) appears in the sequencing data of a study of cytomegalovirus exposure and HLA in healthy donors. Study background: Of the donors genotyped, 398 in all, about 82% fell in the Caucasian-associated ancestry cluster.

Of note for this clone: Its antigen is not known.

In germline, CDR1 is ENHRY, CDR2 SYGVKD. The CDR3 extends over 15 amino acids. The J segment lost 8 bases and the V segment lost 6 bases, leaving 11 bases of the junction unmatched. General study results and limits: There were a few CMV-associated chains whose specificity for CMV antigens was confirmed in vitro. For TCR beta chains, V- and J-gene trimming was later linked to a missense DCLRE1C variant.

PCR used 60 Vbeta primers and 13 Jbeta primers. Assay: immunoSEQ multiplex PCR; the TCRdb copy retains only in-frame clones and omits some. The sample contains around 54,000 clones, roughly 85% of which appear only once. Sequenced material: PBMCs. The clonotype comes from a woman aged 18-30 years in good health and CMV-seronegative. This chain joins TRBV10-3 and TRBJ1-1; TRBD1 agrees at 11 bases. CDR3 coding DNA: TGTGCCATCAGCGCGGCCGGACAGGGGGCGGAAGAAGCTTTCTTT. Encoded protein: CAISAAGQGAEEAFF.